This T cell receptor (beta chain) is drawn from a study of blood T cell repertoires in COVID-19. Adults between about 18 and 89 years of age took part from some 25 US areas. Membership in each cohort depended on participant-reported clinical history. Per the authors' pipeline: Amplification from reference gene primers served as the basis for estimated nucleated cell counts. Profiling relied on immunoSEQ multiplex PCR, and the TCRdb table lists in-frame clones only, not all of them. V and J calls and clone size are copied from that table; D and trimming were computed from the DNA. The data hold about 150,000 clones, with about 90% observed a single time. In germline, CDR1 is SEHNR, CDR2 FQNEAQ (reference sequence). With V trimmed by 5 bases and J by 4 bases, 8 bases remained unmatched. The CDR3 has 14 amino acids.

The V and J genes are TRBV7-9 and TRBJ2-7; TRBD1 matches at 7 bases. The sequenced material came from PBMCs or T cells enriched from blood (not recorded which). This sequence was found in a woman aged 35 to 49 who had been exposed to COVID-19. CDR3 in DNA: TGTGCCAGCAGCGCCACAGGGGCGCGGTACGAGCAGTACTTC. Amino acids: CASSATGARYEQYF.